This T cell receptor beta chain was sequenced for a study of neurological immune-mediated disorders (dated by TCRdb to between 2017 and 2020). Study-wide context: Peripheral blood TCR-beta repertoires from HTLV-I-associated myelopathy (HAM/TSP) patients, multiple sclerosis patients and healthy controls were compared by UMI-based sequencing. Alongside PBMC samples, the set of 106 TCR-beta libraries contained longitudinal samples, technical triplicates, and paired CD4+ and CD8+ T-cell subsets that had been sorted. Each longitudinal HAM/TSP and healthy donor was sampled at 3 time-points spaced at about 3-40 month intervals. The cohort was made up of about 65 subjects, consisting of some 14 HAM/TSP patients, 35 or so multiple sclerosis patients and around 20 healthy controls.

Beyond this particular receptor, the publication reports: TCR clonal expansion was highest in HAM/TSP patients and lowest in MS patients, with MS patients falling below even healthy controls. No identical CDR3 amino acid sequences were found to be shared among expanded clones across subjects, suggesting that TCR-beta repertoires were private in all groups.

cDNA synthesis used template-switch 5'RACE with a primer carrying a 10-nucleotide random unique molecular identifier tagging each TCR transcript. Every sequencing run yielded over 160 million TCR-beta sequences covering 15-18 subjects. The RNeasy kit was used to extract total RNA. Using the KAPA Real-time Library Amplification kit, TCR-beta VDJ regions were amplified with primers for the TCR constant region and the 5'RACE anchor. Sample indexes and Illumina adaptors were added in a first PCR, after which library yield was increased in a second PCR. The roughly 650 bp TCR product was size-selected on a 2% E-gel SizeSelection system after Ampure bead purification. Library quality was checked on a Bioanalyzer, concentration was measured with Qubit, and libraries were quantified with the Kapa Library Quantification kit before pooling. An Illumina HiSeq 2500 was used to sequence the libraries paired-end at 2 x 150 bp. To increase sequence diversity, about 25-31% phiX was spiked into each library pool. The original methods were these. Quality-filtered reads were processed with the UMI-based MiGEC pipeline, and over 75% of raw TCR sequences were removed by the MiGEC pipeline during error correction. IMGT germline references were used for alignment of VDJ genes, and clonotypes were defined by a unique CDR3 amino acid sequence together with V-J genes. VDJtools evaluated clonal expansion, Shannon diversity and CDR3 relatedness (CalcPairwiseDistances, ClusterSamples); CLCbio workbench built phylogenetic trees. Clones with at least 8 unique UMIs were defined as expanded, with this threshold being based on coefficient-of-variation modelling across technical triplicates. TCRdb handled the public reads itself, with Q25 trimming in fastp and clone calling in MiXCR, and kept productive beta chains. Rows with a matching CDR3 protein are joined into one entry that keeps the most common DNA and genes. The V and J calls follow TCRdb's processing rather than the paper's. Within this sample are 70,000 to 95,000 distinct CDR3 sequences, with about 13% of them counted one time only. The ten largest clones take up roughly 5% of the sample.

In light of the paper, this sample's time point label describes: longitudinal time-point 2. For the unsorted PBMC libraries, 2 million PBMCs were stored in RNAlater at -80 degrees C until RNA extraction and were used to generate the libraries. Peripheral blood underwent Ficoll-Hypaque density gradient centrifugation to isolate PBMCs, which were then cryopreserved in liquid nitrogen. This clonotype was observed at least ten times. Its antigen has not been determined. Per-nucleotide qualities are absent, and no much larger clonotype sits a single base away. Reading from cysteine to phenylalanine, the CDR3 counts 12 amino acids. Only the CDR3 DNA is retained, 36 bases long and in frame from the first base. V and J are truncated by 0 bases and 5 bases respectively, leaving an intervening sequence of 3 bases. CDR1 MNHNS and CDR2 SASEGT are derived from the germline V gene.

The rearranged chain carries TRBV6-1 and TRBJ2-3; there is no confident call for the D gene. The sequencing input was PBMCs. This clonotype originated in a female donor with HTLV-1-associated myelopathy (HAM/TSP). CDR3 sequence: CASSEALDTQYF. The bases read TGTGCCAGCAGTGAAGCCCTAGATACGCAGTATTTT.